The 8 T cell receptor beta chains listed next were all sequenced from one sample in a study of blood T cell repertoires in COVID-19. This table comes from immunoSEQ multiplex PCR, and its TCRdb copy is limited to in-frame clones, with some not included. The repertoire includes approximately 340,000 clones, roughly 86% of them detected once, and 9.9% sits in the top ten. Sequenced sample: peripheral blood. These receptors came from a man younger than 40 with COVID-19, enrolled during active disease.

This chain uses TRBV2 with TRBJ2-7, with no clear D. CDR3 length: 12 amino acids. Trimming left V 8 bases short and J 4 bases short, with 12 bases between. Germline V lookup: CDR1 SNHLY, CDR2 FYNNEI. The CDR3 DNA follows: TGTGCCAGCGTCCTCGAACTTTACGAGCAGTACTTC. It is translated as CASVLELYEQYF. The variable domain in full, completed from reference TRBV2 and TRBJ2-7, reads EPEVTQTPSHQVTQMGQEVILRCVPISNHLYFYWYRQILGQKVEFLVSFYNNEISEKSEIFDDQFSVERPDGSNFTLKIRSTKLEDSAMYFCASVLELYEQYFGPGTRLTVT.

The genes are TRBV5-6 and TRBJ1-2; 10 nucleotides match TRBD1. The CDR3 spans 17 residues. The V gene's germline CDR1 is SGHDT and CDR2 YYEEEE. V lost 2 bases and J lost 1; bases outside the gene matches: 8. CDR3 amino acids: CASSFGTGAGGNYGYTF. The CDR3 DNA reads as TGTGCCAGCAGCTTCGGGACAGGGGCAGGGGGTAACTATGGCTACACCTTC. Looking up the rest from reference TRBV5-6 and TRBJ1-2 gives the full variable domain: DAGVTQSPTHLIKTRGQQVTLRCSPKSGHDTVSWYQQALGQGPQFIFQYYEEEERQRGNFPDRFSGHQFPNYSSELNVNALLLGDSALYLCASSFGTGAGGNYGYTFGSGTRLTVV.

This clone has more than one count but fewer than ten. The CDR3 here is CSASGGNGENGYTF. In DNA form, the CDR3 reads TGCAGTGCTAGTGGAGGGAACGGGGAAAATGGCTACACCTTC. The chain joins TRBV20-1 to TRBJ1-2; D unclear. This CDR3 is built from 14 residues. Germline lookup yields CDR1 DFQATT and CDR2 SNEGSKA (reference sequence). The ends were cut back, 3 bases at V and 6 bases at J, with 17 bases in the middle.

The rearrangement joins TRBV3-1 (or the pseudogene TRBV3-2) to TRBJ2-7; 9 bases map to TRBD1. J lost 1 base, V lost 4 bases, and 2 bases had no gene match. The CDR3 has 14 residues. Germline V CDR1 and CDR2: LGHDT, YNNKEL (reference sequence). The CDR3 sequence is CASSRDRESYEQYF. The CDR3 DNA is TGTGCCAGCAGCCGGGACAGGGAATCCTACGAGCAGTACTTC.

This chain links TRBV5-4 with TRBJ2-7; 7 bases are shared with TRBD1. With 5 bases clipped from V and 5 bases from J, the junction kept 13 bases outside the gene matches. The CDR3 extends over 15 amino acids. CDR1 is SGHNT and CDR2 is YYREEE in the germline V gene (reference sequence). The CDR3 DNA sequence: TGTGCCAGCAGGAGAGGACAGGAAAGCAGCAACGAGCAGTACTTC. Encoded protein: CASRRGQESSNEQYF.

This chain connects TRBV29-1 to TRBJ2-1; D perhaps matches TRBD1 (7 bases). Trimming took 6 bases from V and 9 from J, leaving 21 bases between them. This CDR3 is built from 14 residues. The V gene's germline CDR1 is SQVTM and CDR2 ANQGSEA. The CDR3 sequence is CSVEEGARVGEQFF. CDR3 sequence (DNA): TGCAGCGTCGAGGAGGGGGCCCGCGTCGGTGAGCAGTTCTTC.

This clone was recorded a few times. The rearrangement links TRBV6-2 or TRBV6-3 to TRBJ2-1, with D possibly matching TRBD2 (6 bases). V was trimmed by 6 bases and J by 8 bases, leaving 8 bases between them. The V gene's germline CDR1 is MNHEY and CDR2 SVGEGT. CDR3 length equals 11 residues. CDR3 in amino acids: CASSIADEQFF. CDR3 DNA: TGTGCCAGCAGCATAGCGGATGAGCAGTTCTTC.

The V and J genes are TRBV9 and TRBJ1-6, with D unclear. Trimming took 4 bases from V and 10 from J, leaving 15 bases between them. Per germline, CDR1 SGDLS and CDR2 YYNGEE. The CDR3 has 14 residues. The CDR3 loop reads CASSPGKGISPLHF. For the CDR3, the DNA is TGTGCCAGCAGCCCGGGGAAAGGGATATCACCCCTCCACTTT.